This TCR beta chain comes out of a study of T cell changes during pregnancy in multiple sclerosis. Data came from immunoSEQ multiplex PCR; TCRdb stores just in-frame clones and leaves some out. Of around 130,000 clones listed, about 95% are singletons. The origin of this receptor is a female donor with multiple sclerosis, enrolled in a pregnancy study. Sequencing used peripheral blood, obtained after pregnancy.

Here the CDR3 DNA reads TGTGCCAGCAGCCAACCAGGACAGGGGACAAATGAAAAACTGTTTTTT. Residues: CASSQPGQGTNEKLFF. The rearrangement joins TRBV14 to TRBJ1-4, with 9 bases identical to TRBD1. The CDR3 contains 16 residues. Germline lookup yields CDR1 SGHDN and CDR2 FVKESK. Trimming cost V 2 bases and J 5 bases; bases outside gene matches: 6.